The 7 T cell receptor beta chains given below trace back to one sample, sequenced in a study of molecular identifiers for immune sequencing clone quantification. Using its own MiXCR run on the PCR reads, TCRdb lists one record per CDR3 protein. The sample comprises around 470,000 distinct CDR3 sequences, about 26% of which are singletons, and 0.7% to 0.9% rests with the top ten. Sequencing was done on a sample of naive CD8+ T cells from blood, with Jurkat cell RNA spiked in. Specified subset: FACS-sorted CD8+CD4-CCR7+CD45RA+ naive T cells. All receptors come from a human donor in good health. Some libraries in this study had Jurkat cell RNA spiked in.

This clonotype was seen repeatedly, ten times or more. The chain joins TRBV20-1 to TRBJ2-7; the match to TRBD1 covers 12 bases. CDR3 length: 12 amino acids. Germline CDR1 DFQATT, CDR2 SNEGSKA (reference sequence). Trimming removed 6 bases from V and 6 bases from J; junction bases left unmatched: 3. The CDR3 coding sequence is TGCAGTGCAGGGACAGGGGGCGCCGAGCAGTACTTC. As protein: CSAGTGGAEQYF.

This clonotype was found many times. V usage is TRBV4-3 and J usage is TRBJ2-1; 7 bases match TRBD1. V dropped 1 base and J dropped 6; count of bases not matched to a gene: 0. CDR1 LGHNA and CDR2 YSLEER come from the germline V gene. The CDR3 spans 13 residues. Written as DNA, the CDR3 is TGCGCCAGCAGCCAAGGGACAGGCAATGAGCAGTTCTTC. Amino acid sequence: CASSQGTGNEQFF.

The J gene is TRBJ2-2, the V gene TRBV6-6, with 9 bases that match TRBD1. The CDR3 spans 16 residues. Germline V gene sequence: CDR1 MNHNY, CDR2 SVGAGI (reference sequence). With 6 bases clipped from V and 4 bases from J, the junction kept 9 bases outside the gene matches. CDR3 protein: CASSFRQGGGTGELFF. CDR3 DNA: TGTGCCAGCAGCTTTAGACAGGGGGGAGGCACCGGGGAGCTGTTTTTT.

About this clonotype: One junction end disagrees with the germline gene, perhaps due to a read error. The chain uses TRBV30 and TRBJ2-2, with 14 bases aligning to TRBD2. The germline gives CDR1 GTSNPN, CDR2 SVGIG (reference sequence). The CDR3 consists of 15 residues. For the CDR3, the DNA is TGTGCCTGGAAGGGACTAGCGGGGGAGATCGGGGGGCTGTTTTTT. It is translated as CAWKGLAGEIGGLFF.

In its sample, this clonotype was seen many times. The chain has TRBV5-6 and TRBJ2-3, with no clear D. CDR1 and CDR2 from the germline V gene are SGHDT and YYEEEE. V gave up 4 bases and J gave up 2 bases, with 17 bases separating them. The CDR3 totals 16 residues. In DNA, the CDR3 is TGTGCCAGCAGCCCCTGGGCTGAATCCCTCACAGATACGCAGTATTTT. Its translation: CASSPWAESLTDTQYF.

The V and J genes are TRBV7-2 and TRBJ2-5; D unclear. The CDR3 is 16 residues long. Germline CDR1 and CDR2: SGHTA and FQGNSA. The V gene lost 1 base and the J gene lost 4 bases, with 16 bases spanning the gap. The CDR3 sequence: CASSLEDAEILETQYF. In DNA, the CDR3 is TGTGCCAGCAGCTTAGAGGACGCCGAGATCCTAGAGACCCAGTACTTC.

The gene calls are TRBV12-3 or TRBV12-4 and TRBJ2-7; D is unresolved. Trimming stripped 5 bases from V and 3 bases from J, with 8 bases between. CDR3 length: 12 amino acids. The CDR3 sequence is CASSRALYEQYF. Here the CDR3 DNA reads TGTGCCAGCAGTCGCGCTCTCTACGAGCAGTACTTC.